This TCR beta chain stems from a study of T-cell reconstitution after alpha-beta-depleted transplantation in children. To note about this clonotype: Antigen specificity is unknown.

Study-wide results and limits: Newly generated T cells supplied most T-cell counts and diversity one year post-transplant.

The germline gives CDR1 SGHTA, CDR2 FQGTGA. The V and J ends lost 5 bases and 4 bases respectively, with 18 bases between them. The CDR3 runs 15 residues. As it was prepared, the TCRbeta library received unique molecular identifiers. TCRdb re-called the PCR reads with MiXCR, one entry per CDR3 protein. The sample lists 500,000 to 600,000 distinct CDR3 sequences; roughly 27% were seen once. This receptor was identified in a boy under three years old with Wiskott-Aldrich syndrome, due to receive a stem cell transplant. The sequences come from PBMCs, collected before TCRalphabeta/CD19-depleted stem cell transplant. The chain couples TRBV7-3 to TRBJ2-7; a weak D match, TRBD2 (5 bases). CDR3 sequence: CASSPNPGMQYEQYF. The CDR3 nucleotides are TGTGCCAGCAGCCCCAATCCCGGGATGCAGTACGAGCAGTACTTC. Full variable domain (outside the CDR3, taken from reference TRBV7-3 and TRBJ2-7): GAGVSQTPSNKVTEKGKYVELRCDPISGHTALYWYRQSLGQGPEFLIYFQGTGAADDSGLPNDRFFAVRPEGSVSTLKIQRTERGDSAVYLCASSPNPGMQYEQYFGPGTRLTVT.